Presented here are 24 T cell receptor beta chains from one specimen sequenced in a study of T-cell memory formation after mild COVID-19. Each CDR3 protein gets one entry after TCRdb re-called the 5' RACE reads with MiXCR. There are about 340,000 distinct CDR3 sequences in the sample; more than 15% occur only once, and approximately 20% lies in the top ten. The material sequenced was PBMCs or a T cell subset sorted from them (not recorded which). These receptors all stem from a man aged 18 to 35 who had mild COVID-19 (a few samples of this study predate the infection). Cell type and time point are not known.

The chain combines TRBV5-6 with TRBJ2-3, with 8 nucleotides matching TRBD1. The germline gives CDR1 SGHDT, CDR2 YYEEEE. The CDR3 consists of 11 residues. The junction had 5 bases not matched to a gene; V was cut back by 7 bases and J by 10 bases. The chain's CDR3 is CASGQGGPQYF. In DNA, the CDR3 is TGTGCCAGCGGACAGGGAGGTCCGCAGTATTTT.

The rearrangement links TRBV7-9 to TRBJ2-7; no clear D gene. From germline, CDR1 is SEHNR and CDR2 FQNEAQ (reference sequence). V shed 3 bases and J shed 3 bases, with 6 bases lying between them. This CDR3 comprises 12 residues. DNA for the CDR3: TGTGCCAGCAGCTTCGATCTCTACGAGCAGTACTTC. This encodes CASSFDLYEQYF. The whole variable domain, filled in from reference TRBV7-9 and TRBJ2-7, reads DTGVSQNPRHKITKRGQNVTFRCDPISEHNRLYWYRQTLGQGPEFLTYFQNEAQLEKSRLLSDRFSAERPKGSFSTLEIQRTEQGDSAMYLCASSFDLYEQYFGPGTRLTVT.

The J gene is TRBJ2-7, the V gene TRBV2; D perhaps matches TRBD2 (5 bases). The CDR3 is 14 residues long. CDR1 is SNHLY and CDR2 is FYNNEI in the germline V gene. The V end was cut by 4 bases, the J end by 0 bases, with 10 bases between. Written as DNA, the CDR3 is TGTGCCAGCAGTGGTGGACTCCACTCCTACGAGCAGTACTTC. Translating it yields CASSGGLHSYEQYF.

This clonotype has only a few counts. The CDR3 protein is CASSQEYQTSTDTQYF. As DNA, the CDR3 is TGCGCCAGCAGCCAAGAATACCAGACCTCCACAGATACGCAGTATTTT. The rearrangement links TRBV4-3 to TRBJ2-3; D is unresolved. Between the trimmed V and J ends, which lost 0 bases and 2 bases, there was a span of 12 bases. Germline V gives CDR1 LGHNA, CDR2 YSLEER. The CDR3 has 16 residues.

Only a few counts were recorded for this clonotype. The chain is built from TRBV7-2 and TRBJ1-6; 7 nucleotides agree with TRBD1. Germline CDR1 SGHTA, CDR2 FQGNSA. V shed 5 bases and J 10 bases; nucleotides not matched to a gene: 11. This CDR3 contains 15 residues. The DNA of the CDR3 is TGTGCCAGCAGCCCACGGACAGGTCGAAGCTCACCCCTCCACTTT. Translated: CASSPRTGRSSPLHF.

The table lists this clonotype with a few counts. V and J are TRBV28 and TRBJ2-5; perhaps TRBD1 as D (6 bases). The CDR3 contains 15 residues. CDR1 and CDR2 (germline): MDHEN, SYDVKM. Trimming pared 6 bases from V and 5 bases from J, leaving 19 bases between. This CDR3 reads CASRGTLRNLETQYF. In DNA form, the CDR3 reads TGTGCCAGCAGGGGGACATTAAGGAACTTGGAGACCCAGTACTTC.

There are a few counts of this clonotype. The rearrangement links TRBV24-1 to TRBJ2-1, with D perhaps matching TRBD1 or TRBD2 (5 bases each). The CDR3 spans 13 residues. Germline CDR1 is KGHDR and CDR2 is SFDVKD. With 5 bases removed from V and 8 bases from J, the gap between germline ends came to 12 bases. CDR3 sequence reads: CATSVGREHEQFF. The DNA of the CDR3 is TGTGCCACCAGTGTGGGCAGGGAGCATGAGCAGTTCTTC.

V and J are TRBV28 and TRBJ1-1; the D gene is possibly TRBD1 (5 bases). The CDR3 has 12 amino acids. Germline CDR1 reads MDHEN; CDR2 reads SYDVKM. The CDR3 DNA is TGTGTCGCGGGGGAGAGGGGCACTGAAGCTTTCTTT. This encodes CVAGERGTEAFF.

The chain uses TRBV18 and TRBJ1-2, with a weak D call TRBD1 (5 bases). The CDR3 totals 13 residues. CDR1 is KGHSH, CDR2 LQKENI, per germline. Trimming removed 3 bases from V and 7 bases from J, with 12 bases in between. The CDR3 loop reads CASSPIDSSGYTF. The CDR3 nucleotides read TGTGCCAGCTCACCTATCGACAGTTCTGGCTACACCTTC.

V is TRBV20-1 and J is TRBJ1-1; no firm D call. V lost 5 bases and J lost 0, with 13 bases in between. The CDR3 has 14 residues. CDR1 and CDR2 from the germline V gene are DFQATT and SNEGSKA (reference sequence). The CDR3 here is CSAWVGSLNTEAFF. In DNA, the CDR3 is TGCAGTGCTTGGGTGGGATCCTTGAACACTGAAGCTTTCTTT.

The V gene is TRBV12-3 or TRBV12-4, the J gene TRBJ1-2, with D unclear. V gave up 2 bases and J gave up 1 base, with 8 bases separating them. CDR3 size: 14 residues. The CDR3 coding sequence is TGTGCCAGCAGTTTAAGTGAGAGTAACTATGGCTACACCTTC. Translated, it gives CASSLSESNYGYTF.

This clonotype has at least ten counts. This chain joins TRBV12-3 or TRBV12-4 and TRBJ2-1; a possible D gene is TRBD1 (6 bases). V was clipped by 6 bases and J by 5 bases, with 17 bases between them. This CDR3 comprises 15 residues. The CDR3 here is CASRGDRPKNNEQFF. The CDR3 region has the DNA TGTGCCAGCAGGGGAGACAGGCCCAAAAACAATGAGCAGTTCTTC.

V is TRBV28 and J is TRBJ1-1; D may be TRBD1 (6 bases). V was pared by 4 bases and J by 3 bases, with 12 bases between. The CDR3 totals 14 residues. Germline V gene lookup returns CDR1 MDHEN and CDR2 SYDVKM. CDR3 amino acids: CASSSQGLDTEAFF. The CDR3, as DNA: TGTGCCAGCAGTTCCCAGGGGCTGGACACTGAAGCTTTCTTT.

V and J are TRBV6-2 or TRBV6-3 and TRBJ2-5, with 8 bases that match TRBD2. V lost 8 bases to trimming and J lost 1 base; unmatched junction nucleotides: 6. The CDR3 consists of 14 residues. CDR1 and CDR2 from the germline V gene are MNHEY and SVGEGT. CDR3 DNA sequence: TGTGCCAGCTCAGGACGGGGGGGCCAAGAGACCCAGTACTTC. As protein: CASSGRGGQETQYF.

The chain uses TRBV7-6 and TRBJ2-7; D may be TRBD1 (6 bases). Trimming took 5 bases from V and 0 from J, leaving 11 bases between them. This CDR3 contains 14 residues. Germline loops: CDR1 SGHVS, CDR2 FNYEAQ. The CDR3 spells CASSGGRNSYEQYF. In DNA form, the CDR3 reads TGTGCCAGCAGCGGGGGCCGGAACTCCTACGAGCAGTACTTC.

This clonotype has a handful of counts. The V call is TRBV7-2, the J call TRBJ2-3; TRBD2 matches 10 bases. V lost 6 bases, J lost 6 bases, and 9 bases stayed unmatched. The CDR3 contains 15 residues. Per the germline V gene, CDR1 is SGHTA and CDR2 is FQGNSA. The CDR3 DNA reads TGTGCCAGCAGTTTTAGCGGGGGGAGTGGGGATACGCAGTATTTT. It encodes CASSFSGGSGDTQYF. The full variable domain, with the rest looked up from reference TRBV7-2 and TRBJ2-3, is GAGVSQSPSNKVTEKGKDVELRCDPISGHTALYWYRQSLGQGLEFLIYFQGNSAPDKSGLPSDRFSAERTGGSVSTLTIQRTQQEDSAVYLCASSFSGGSGDTQYFGPGTRLTVL.

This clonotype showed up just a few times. The CDR3 loop reads CASSLALGDEQFF. The CDR3 DNA sequence: TGTGCCAGCAGCTTGGCCTTGGGTGATGAGCAGTTCTTC. This chain joins TRBV5-6 and TRBJ2-1; unclear D gene. V shed 0 bases and J shed 8 bases, with 9 bases lying between them. Germline V gives CDR1 SGHDT, CDR2 YYEEEE. This CDR3 region has 13 residues.

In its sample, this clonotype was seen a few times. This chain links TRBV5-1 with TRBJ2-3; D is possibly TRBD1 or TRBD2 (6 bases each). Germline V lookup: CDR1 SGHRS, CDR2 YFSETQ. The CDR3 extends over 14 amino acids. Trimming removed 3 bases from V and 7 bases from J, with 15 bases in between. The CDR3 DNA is TGCGCCAGCAGCTCTCGCTCGGGGGCTAATACGCAGTATTTT. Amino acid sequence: CASSSRSGANTQYF.

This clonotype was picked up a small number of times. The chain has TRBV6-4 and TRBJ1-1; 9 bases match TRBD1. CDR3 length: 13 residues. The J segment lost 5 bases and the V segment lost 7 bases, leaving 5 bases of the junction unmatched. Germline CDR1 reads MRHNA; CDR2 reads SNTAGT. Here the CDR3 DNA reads TGTGCCAGCACTGCCGGGACAGGGACTGAAGCTTTCTTT. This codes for CASTAGTGTEAFF.

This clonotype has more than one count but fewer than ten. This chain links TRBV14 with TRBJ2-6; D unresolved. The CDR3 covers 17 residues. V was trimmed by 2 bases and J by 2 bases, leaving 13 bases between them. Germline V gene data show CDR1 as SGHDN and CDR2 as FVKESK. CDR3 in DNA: TGTGCCAGCAGCCAATTAAGACGAGATGCTGGGGCCAACGTCCTGACTTTC. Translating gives CASSQLRRDAGANVLTF.

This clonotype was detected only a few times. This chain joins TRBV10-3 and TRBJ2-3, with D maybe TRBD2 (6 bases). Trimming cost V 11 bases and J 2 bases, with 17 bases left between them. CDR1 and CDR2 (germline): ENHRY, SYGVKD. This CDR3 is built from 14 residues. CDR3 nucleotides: TGTGCCTCCCGGGGAGGAGGGACCACAGATACGCAGTATTTT. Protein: CASRGGGTTDTQYF.

The CDR3 loop is CASSLGAEYEQYF. In nucleotides, the CDR3 is TGTGCCAGCAGTTTGGGGGCCGAGTACGAGCAGTACTTC. This chain joins TRBV27 and TRBJ2-7, with a possible D match to TRBD1 (6 bases). Germline loops: CDR1 MNHEY, CDR2 SMNVEV (reference sequence). Trimming removed 3 bases at V and 4 bases at J, with 10 bases between. The CDR3 consists of 13 residues.

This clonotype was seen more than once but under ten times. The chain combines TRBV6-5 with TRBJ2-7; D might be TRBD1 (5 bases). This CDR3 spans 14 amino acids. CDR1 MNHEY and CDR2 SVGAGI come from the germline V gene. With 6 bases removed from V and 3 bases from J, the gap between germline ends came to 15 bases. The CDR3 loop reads CASRRQYQDYEQYF. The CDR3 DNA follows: TGTGCCAGCAGAAGACAGTACCAGGACTACGAGCAGTACTTC.

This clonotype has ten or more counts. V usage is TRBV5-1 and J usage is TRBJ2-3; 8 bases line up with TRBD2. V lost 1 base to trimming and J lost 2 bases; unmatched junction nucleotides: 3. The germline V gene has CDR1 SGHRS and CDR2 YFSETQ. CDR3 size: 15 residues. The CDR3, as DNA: TGCGCCAGCAGCTTGAACGGGGGGGACACAGATACGCAGTATTTT. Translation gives CASSLNGGDTDTQYF.